This T cell receptor beta chain stems from a study of OX40 agonist ivuxolimab in advanced cancers. Study-level background: Ivuxolimab, which targeted the costimulatory receptor OX40 (CD134), was an agonistic, fully human IgG2 monoclonal antibody. Intravenous ivuxolimab was administered to patients every 2 weeks at six dose levels: 0.01, 0.1, 0.3, 1.5, 3 and 10 mg/kg. Among the 52 dose-escalation patients, around 20 had hepatocellular carcinoma, approximately 15 melanoma, 9 renal cell carcinoma and 9 head and neck cancer. In the dose-escalation cohort, 82.7% of patients were male, and the mean age was approximately 60 years with a range of about 20 to 80. Patients were allowed to have had prior anti-PD-1, anti-PD-L1 or anti-CTLA-4 therapy, and about 40% of the dose-escalation patients had been treated with checkpoint inhibitors. Three dose-escalation patients achieved partial responses, one with hepatocellular carcinoma and two with cutaneous melanoma. The purpose of peripheral TCRbeta sequencing was to test whether ivuxolimab changed TCR sequence diversity and led to clonal T-cell expansion. The paper covers the monotherapy dose-escalation part of the phase I ivuxolimab trial, which included N ≈ 50 patients.

Genomic DNA was extracted from sorted cells for sequencing of the TCRbeta CDR3 region. TCRbeta CDR3 regions were sequenced using the immunoSEQ Assay. Drawn from immuneACCESS, this table holds only the in-frame rearrangements with V and J called that TCRdb kept. Clones are partly lost; checked studies trace under half to an unresolved V gene and leave the rest unexplained. The sample records tens of thousands of clones, more than 65% of which are singletons. The ten largest make up roughly 1.1% of the sample. The CDR3 covers 14 residues, taking in both the cysteine and the phenylalanine. The CDR3 DNA has 42 bases and is translated from base 1. Unmatched junction bases come to 6, with V trimmed by 5 bases and J by 3 bases. From a lookup of the germline V gene, CDR1 and CDR2 are SGHRS and YFSETQ. Results the study describes overall, beyond this receptor: After ivuxolimab, more expanded clones were found on average in CD8+ T cells than in CD4+ T cells. Low levels of normalized T-cell clonal expansion were also seen in some patients who did not respond. Which antigens the clonally expanded peripheral T cells were specific for was not determined. At doses from 0.1 to 3.0 mg/kg, clonal expansion was seen in both CD4+ and CD8+ blood T cells between baseline and week 6. In the 0.1-3.0 mg/kg groups, partial responders had among the lowest normalized peripheral clonal expansion, particularly in CD8+ T cells.

Patients with autoimmune disease history or receiving systemic immunosuppression were excluded from the trial. Peripheral blood for TCR sequencing was drawn from every dose cohort at baseline, at cycle 4 day 1 and at cycle 7 day 1. The samples were taken from a phase I, first-in-human, multicenter, open-label dose-escalation trial of ivuxolimab. The trial enrolled adults with locally advanced or metastatic head and neck squamous cell, hepatocellular, melanoma or renal cell carcinoma. Before TCR sequencing, CD4+ T cells and CD8+ T cells were sorted from peripheral blood as separate populations. For this clone: It lacks a known antigen. No base quality information exists; no much larger clone differs at one position.

The chain uses TRBV5-1 and TRBJ1-1; TRBD1 agrees with 8 junctional bases. The material sequenced was CD4+ or CD8+ T cells sorted from blood, taken in a trial of the OX40 agonist ivuxolimab. This TCR came from an adult with an advanced solid tumor such as melanoma, head and neck, liver or kidney cancer. The CDR3: CASSSQGADTEAFF. The DNA reads as follows: TGCGCCAGCAGTAGCCAGGGGGCTGACACTGAAGCTTTCTTT.